The next 32 T cell receptor beta chains were all read from a single sample in a study of blood T cell repertoires in COVID-19. The table came from immunoSEQ multiplex PCR; TCRdb's copy has only in-frame clones and leaves some out. This sample yields 360,000 or so clones, of which around 90% are seen a single time; 3.5% to 4% belongs to the top ten. The sample consisted of peripheral blood. These receptors all stem from a woman aged 55 to 70 with COVID-19, enrolled during active disease.

This rearrangement joins TRBV28 to TRBJ1-1, with 9 bases that match TRBD1. Germline V CDR1 and CDR2: MDHEN, SYDVKM. This CDR3 has 16 residues. The V gene end was trimmed by 6 bases and the J gene end by 4 bases; junction bases not matched to a gene: 12. CDR3 protein: CASRSSGQGSLTEAFF. As DNA, the CDR3 is TGTGCCAGCAGATCCTCGGGACAGGGATCGCTCACTGAAGCTTTCTTT.

The J gene is TRBJ2-2, the V gene TRBV5-4; the match to TRBD1 covers 7 bases. V shed 4 bases and J 3 bases; nucleotides not matched to a gene: 9. The germline V gene encodes CDR1 SGHNT and CDR2 YYREEE (reference sequence). This CDR3 is built from 16 residues. For the CDR3, the DNA is TGTGCCAGCAGCACGCAAACCGGGACAGACACCGGGGAGCTGTTTTTT. It codes for CASSTQTGTDTGELFF.

The rearrangement links TRBV7-2 to TRBJ1-3; D ambiguous. Germline lookup yields CDR1 SGHTA and CDR2 FQGNSA. V was pared by 6 bases and J by 11 bases, with 17 bases between. The CDR3 consists of 13 residues. The CDR3 reads CASSPGSQGAIYF. The CDR3 DNA sequence: TGTGCCAGCAGTCCCGGGTCCCAAGGCGCCATATATTTT.

The rearrangement joins TRBV6-5 to TRBJ1-6; D uncertain. Germline lookup yields CDR1 MNHEY and CDR2 SVGAGI. The CDR3 length is 12 residues. The V end lost 5 bases, the J end lost 5 bases, and 4 bases lay between the germline ends. This CDR3 reads CASSQNNSPLHF. The CDR3 region has the DNA TGTGCCAGCAGTCAAAATAATTCACCCCTCCACTTT.

The V call is TRBV19, the J call TRBJ1-2; the D gene is possibly TRBD1 (5 bases). CDR1 and CDR2 from the germline V gene are LNHDA and SQIVND (reference sequence). The CDR3 runs 15 residues. Trimming removed 4 bases from V and 6 bases from J, with 18 bases in between. As DNA, the CDR3 is TGTGCCAGTAGTACAACCCCTCCAGGGAGGGATGGCTACACCTTC. Protein: CASSTTPPGRDGYTF.

The rearrangement joins TRBV11-2 to TRBJ2-2; TRBD2 matches at 10 bases. J was trimmed by 5 bases and V by 5 bases; bases with no gene match: 11. Germline V lookup: CDR1 SGHAT, CDR2 FQNNGV. CDR3 size: 17 residues. The CDR3 nucleotides read TGTGCCAGCAGCCTACAAATAGCGGGGGGCGTTACCGGGGAGCTGTTTTTT. It yields the protein CASSLQIAGGVTGELFF. Full variable domain (rest looked up from reference TRBV11-2 and TRBJ2-2): EAGVAQSPRYKIIEKRQSVAFWCNPISGHATLYWYQQILGQGPKLLIQFQNNGVVDDSQLPKDRFSAERLKGVDSTLKIQPAKLEDSAVYLCASSLQIAGGVTGELFFGEGSRLTVL.

The V and J genes are TRBV3-1 (or the pseudogene TRBV3-2) and TRBJ1-6; TRBD1 agrees at 9 bases. Losses at the gene ends were 2 bases for V and 7 bases for J; bases not matched to a gene: 6. Germline V gene sequence: CDR1 LGHDT, CDR2 YNNKEL (reference sequence). CDR3 length: 16 amino acids. The CDR3: CASSQWDRVRNSPLHF. The CDR3 region has the DNA TGTGCCAGCAGCCAATGGGACAGGGTGAGGAATTCACCCCTCCACTTT.

The chain couples TRBV2 to TRBJ1-5; 7 bases map to TRBD1. V was clipped by 5 bases and J by 7 bases; unmatched bases: 8. This CDR3 contains 14 residues. Germline CDR1 SNHLY, CDR2 FYNNEI. The CDR3 sequence is CASSPSTGQQPQHF. The DNA for the CDR3 is TGTGCCAGCAGTCCTTCGACAGGGCAGCAGCCCCAGCATTTT.

A remark on this clone: This sequence may be a read error, since a much larger clone differs from it by one base. The same CDR3 can be traced to other DNA sequences in this sample. The V and J genes are TRBV3-1 (or the pseudogene TRBV3-2) and TRBJ2-7, with 8 bases aligning to TRBD1. The CDR3 extends over 13 amino acids. The junction had 2 bases not matched to a gene; V was cut back by 4 bases and J by 3 bases. CDR1 and CDR2 from the germline V gene are LGHDT and YNNKEL (reference sequence). The CDR3 here is CASSRGQGYEQYF. The CDR3 region has the DNA TGTGCCAGCAGCCGAGGACAGGGCTACGAGCAGTACTTC.

This sequence joins TRBV6-1 and TRBJ1-2, with D unresolved. Germline V gives CDR1 MNHNS, CDR2 SASEGT. The length of the CDR3 is 15 residues. Trimming pared 2 bases from V and 4 bases from J, leaving 14 bases between. This CDR3 reads CASSEIPGTVYGYTF. The DNA for the CDR3 is TGTGCCAGCAGTGAAATTCCGGGAACCGTCTATGGCTACACCTTC.

The DNA of the CDR3 is TGTGCCATCAGTGAGTCGACTAGCGCGCTGGAGACCCAGTACTTC. Translated, it gives CAISESTSALETQYF. The chain couples TRBV10-3 to TRBJ2-5; 8 bases map to TRBD2. V lost 0 bases to trimming and J lost 5 bases; unmatched junction nucleotides: 5. From germline, CDR1 is ENHRY and CDR2 SYGVKD. The CDR3 is 15 amino acids.

CDR3 region: CASSISAYNEQFF. CDR3 DNA sequence: TGTGCCAGTAGTATAAGCGCCTACAATGAGCAGTTCTTC. This rearrangement joins TRBV19 to TRBJ2-1; D gene unclear. The germline V gene encodes CDR1 LNHDA and CDR2 SQIVND (reference sequence). Trimming removed 2 bases from V and 2 bases from J, with 4 bases in between. The CDR3 covers 13 residues.

V gene TRBV7-8 combines with J gene TRBJ2-7, with a tentative D call TRBD2 (5 bases). The CDR3 sequence is 14 residues long. Germline V gene data show CDR1 as SGHVS and CDR2 as FQNEAQ. V was trimmed by 5 bases and J by 5 bases, leaving 16 bases between them. The CDR3 coding sequence is TGTGCCAGCAGCGACACAACTGAGGGTAACGAGCAGTACTTC. Protein sequence: CASSDTTEGNEQYF.

This chain uses TRBV28 with TRBJ1-6; 7 bases map to TRBD1. The V gene end was trimmed by 6 bases and the J gene end by 4 bases; junction bases not matched to a gene: 9. CDR3 size: 16 residues. Germline V lookup: CDR1 MDHEN, CDR2 SYDVKM. The CDR3 sequence: CASRTGTVSYNSPLHF. CDR3 nucleotide sequence: TGTGCCAGCAGAACCGGGACAGTGTCTTATAATTCACCCCTCCACTTT.

CDR3 protein: CAIPRGQGGLANTGELFF. CDR3 coding DNA: TGTGCCATTCCGAGGGGACAGGGGGGATTAGCGAACACCGGGGAGCTGTTTTTT. This sequence joins TRBV28 and TRBJ2-2; 11 bases line up with TRBD1. The CDR3 spans 18 residues. CDR1 is MDHEN, CDR2 SYDVKM, per germline. V was pared by 10 bases and J by 0 bases, with 13 bases of the junction left unmatched.

The rearrangement joins TRBV10-3 to TRBJ1-1, with 10 nucleotides matching TRBD1. The CDR3 loop spans 14 amino acids. The germline CDR1 and CDR2 sequences are ENHRY and SYGVKD. V shed 5 bases, J shed 3 bases, and the junction held 3 bases outside the gene matches. The CDR3 sequence is CAISLGTGDTEAFF. The DNA of the CDR3 is TGTGCCATCAGTCTCGGGACAGGGGACACTGAAGCTTTCTTT.

The J gene is TRBJ1-2, the V gene TRBV5-6, with D unresolved. V lost 4 bases, J lost 4 bases, and 14 bases lay in between. CDR1 SGHDT and CDR2 YYEEEE come from the germline V gene. The CDR3 length is 14 residues. The CDR3 sequence: CASSRVGIFYGYTF. CDR3 coding DNA: TGTGCCAGCAGCCGCGTCGGGATCTTCTATGGCTACACCTTC.

The chain recombines TRBV11-2 with TRBJ1-1, with D possibly TRBD1 on 5 matching bases. The V gene lost 5 bases and the J gene lost 2 bases, with 12 bases spanning the gap. The length of the CDR3 is 14 residues. Germline values: CDR1 SGHAT, CDR2 FQNNGV. DNA for the CDR3: TGTGCCAGCAGCGCTCTAGACAGTAACACTGAAGCTTTCTTT. Amino acid sequence: CASSALDSNTEAFF.

V and J are TRBV9 and TRBJ2-5, with D possibly TRBD2 on 5 matching bases. The CDR3 length is 15 residues. V dropped 0 bases and J dropped 2 bases, with 11 bases sitting between them. CDR1 is SGDLS, CDR2 YYNGEE, per germline. The chain's CDR3 is CASSVAPGSQETQYF. In DNA form, the CDR3 reads TGTGCCAGCAGCGTAGCCCCGGGGTCACAAGAGACCCAGTACTTC. Full variable domain (remainder filled in from reference TRBV9 and TRBJ2-5): DSGVTQTPKHLITATGQRVTLRCSPRSGDLSVYWYQQSLDQGLQFLIQYYNGEERAKGNILERFSAQQFPDLHSELNLSSLELGDSALYFCASSVAPGSQETQYFGPGTRLLVL.

The J gene is TRBJ2-7, the V gene TRBV1; TRBD2, the table's D call, was not compared with the DNA. TRBV1 corresponds to a pseudogene. The CDR3 runs 13 residues. The CDR3: CTSSQACSDEQYF. DNA for the CDR3: TGCACCAGCAGCCAAGCATGCAGCGACGAGCAGTACTTC.

This chain uses TRBV6-5 with TRBJ1-2, with D possibly being TRBD1 (6 bases). The length of the CDR3 is 16 residues. CDR1 and CDR2 from the germline V gene are MNHEY and SVGAGI. Trimming stripped 0 bases from V and 6 bases from J, with 17 bases between. CDR3 sequence reads: CASSYSTGPGINGYTF. The CDR3, as DNA: TGTGCCAGCAGTTACTCCACAGGGCCGGGGATTAATGGCTACACCTTC.

The J gene is TRBJ2-3, the V gene TRBV19; D not resolved. CDR1 is LNHDA, CDR2 SQIVND, per germline (reference sequence). The CDR3 runs to 14 residues. The V end was cut by 4 bases, the J end by 6 bases, with 14 bases between. The CDR3 is CASSTDPQYDTQYF. CDR3 DNA sequence: TGTGCCAGTAGTACCGATCCACAGTACGATACGCAGTATTTT. Together with reference TRBV19 and TRBJ2-3, the CDR3 gives the full variable domain: DGGITQSPKYLFRKEGQNVTLSCEQNLNHDAMYWYRQDPGQGLRLIYYSQIVNDFQKGDIAEGYSVSREKKESFPLTVTSAQKNPTAFYLCASSTDPQYDTQYFGPGTRLTVL.

The chain recombines TRBV5-1 with TRBJ2-5; possibly TRBD2 for D (7 bases). Germline-derived CDR1 and CDR2 are SGHRS and YFSETQ. Trimming pared 2 bases from V and 1 base from J, leaving 15 bases between. The CDR3 covers 16 residues. DNA for the CDR3: TGCGCCAGCAGCTTAGGGGGTAGCGGGCCCCAAGAGACCCAGTACTTC. Amino acid sequence: CASSLGGSGPQETQYF.

The V gene is TRBV7-8, the J gene TRBJ2-7; 11 nucleotides line up with TRBD1. This CDR3 region has 14 residues. CDR1 is SGHVS and CDR2 is FQNEAQ in the germline V gene. J was trimmed by 4 bases and V by 3 bases; bases with no gene match: 2. CDR3 nucleotides: TGTGCCAGCAGCTTCCGGGACAGGGGGTACGAGCAGTACTTC. The encoded protein is CASSFRDRGYEQYF. The complete variable domain, with remaining parts taken from reference TRBV7-8 and TRBJ2-7, reads GAGVSQSPRYKVAKRGQDVALRCDPISGHVSLFWYQQALGQGPEFLTYFQNEAQLDKSGLPSDRFFAERPEGSVSTLKIQRTQQEDSAVYLCASSFRDRGYEQYFGPGTRLTVT.

V is TRBV7-9 and J is TRBJ1-1; D not resolved. Trimming took 5 bases from V and 5 from J, leaving 15 bases between them. The CDR3 covers 14 residues. Germline V gene sequence: CDR1 SEHNR, CDR2 FQNEAQ (reference sequence). The CDR3 region has the DNA TGTGCCAGCAGCCGGTCGTCCGCGGGGACTGAAGCTTTCTTT. Amino acid sequence: CASSRSSAGTEAFF. Full variable domain (missing parts from reference TRBV7-9 and TRBJ1-1): DTGVSQNPRHKITKRGQNVTFRCDPISEHNRLYWYRQTLGQGPEFLTYFQNEAQLEKSRLLSDRFSAERPKGSFSTLEIQRTEQGDSAMYLCASSRSSAGTEAFFGQGTRLTVV.

The J gene is TRBJ1-2, the V gene TRBV28; D remains unclear. With 5 bases removed from V and 4 bases from J, the gap between germline ends came to 11 bases. The V gene's germline CDR1 is MDHEN and CDR2 SYDVKM. The CDR3 is 13 residues long. The CDR3 DNA reads TGTGCCAGCAGTCCAACAACCCCCTATGGCTACACCTTC. This encodes CASSPTTPYGYTF.

This chain connects TRBV15 to TRBJ2-1; D is undetermined. The germline V gene encodes CDR1 LNHNV and CDR2 YYDKDF (reference sequence). This CDR3 contains 15 residues. V was cut by 1 base and J by 2 bases, with 9 bases left in between. The CDR3 coding sequence is TGTGCCACCAGCAGAGCCGGGTCCACCTACAATGAGCAGTTCTTC. This sequence encodes CATSRAGSTYNEQFF.

The chain uses TRBV18 and TRBJ1-5; D is unclear. Deletions cut 4 bases from V and 7 bases from J, with 14 bases between. The germline V gene encodes CDR1 KGHSH and CDR2 LQKENI. This CDR3 has 14 amino acids. The chain's CDR3 is CASSREGSVQPQHF. For the CDR3, the DNA is TGTGCCAGCTCACGCGAGGGAAGTGTGCAGCCCCAGCATTTT. Complete variable domain (other parts from reference TRBV18 and TRBJ1-5): NAGVMQNPRHLVRRRGQEARLRCSPMKGHSHVYWYRQLPEEGLKFMVYLQKENIIDESGMPKERFSAEFPKEGPSILRIQQVVRGDSAAYFCASSREGSVQPQHFGDGTRLSIL.

This sequence joins TRBV7-2 and TRBJ2-7; D is undetermined. The V end was cut by 3 bases, the J end by 4 bases, with 13 bases between. Germline V gives CDR1 SGHTA, CDR2 FQGNSA. This CDR3 contains 14 residues. Here the CDR3 DNA reads TGTGCCAGCAGCTTCCCGGGTTTTAGATACGAGCAGTACTTC. Its translation is CASSFPGFRYEQYF.

The chain combines TRBV18 with TRBJ1-5; 9 bases map to TRBD1. The CDR3 is 15 residues long. Germline V gene data show CDR1 as KGHSH and CDR2 as LQKENI. J was trimmed by 5 bases and V by 3 bases; bases with no gene match: 5. The CDR3 bases are TGTGCCAGCTCACCGGGACAGGGAACATATCAGCCCCAGCATTTT. Protein sequence: CASSPGQGTYQPQHF.

V and J are TRBV5-8 and TRBJ1-5, with no clear D. V was trimmed by 1 base and J by 3 bases, leaving 14 bases between them. Germline CDR1 reads SGHTS; CDR2 reads YDEGEE. The CDR3 contains 16 residues. The CDR3 DNA reads as TGTGCCAGCAGCTTGTTTGGTGGCACCATCAATCAGCCCCAGCATTTT. Its protein is CASSLFGGTINQPQHF. The full variable domain, with the rest looked up from reference TRBV5-8 and TRBJ1-5, is EAGVTQSPTHLIKTRGQQATLRCSPISGHTSVYWYQQALGLGLQFLLWYDEGEERNRGNFPPRFSGRQFPNYSSELNVNALELEDSALYLCASSLFGGTINQPQHFGDGTRLSIL.

The J gene is TRBJ1-1, the V gene TRBV2; 9 bases align to TRBD1. The J segment lost 3 bases and the V segment lost 6 bases, leaving 5 bases of the junction unmatched. The CDR3 covers 14 residues. The germline V gene has CDR1 SNHLY and CDR2 FYNNEI. CDR3 protein: CASRGQGWYTEAFF. CDR3 DNA: TGTGCCAGCAGAGGACAGGGGTGGTACACTGAAGCTTTCTTT. The variable domain in full, with the rest retrieved from reference TRBV2 and TRBJ1-1, is EPEVTQTPSHQVTQMGQEVILRCVPISNHLYFYWYRQILGQKVEFLVSFYNNEISEKSEIFDDQFSVERPDGSNFTLKIRSTKLEDSAMYFCASRGQGWYTEAFFGQGTRLTVV.